The sample holds many counts of the clone carrying this TCR beta chain. Unique molecular identifiers were used in preparing the TCRbeta library. TCRdb reanalysed the PCR reads using MiXCR and keeps one entry per CDR3 protein. The repertoire holds some 240,000 distinct CDR3 sequences, with 9.7% as singletons. This record comes from a study of T-cell reconstitution after alpha-beta-depleted transplantation in children. This CDR3 is built from 14 residues. V dropped 2 bases and J dropped 4; count of bases not matched to a gene: 3. The sequencing used PBMCs from the stem cell graft donor, collected from the stem cell graft. This receptor was taken from a human donor who donated a stem cell graft to a child with SCID. The chain is built from TRBV12-3 or TRBV12-4 and TRBJ2-3; 7 bases are a match to TRBD2. The CDR3 reads CASSLIRGADTQYF. The DNA of the CDR3 is TGTGCCAGCAGTTTAATTCGGGGGGCAGATACGCAGTATTTT.